Listed here is a single T cell receptor (beta chain). V trimming: 4 bases; J trimming: 7 bases; junction bases outside the gene matches: 5. This CDR3 contains 14 residues. CDR1 is ENHRY and CDR2 is SYGVKD in the germline V gene. The sample belongs to a study of blood T cell repertoires in COVID-19. Using immunoSEQ multiplex PCR, the repertoire was profiled, and TCRdb retains in-frame clones only, with some absent. The sample has about 280,000 clones, nearly 90% seen once. Each participant's cohort was designated according to participant-reported clinical history. This TCR came from a young woman with acute COVID-19. The sequencing input was PBMCs or T cells enriched from blood (not recorded which). This chain uses TRBV10-3 with TRBJ2-1; 9 bases line up with TRBD1. For the CDR3, the DNA is TGTGCCATCAGTGTCGGGACAGGGCTAAATGAGCAGTTCTTC. Protein sequence: CAISVGTGLNEQFF.